By sample fraction, the clone carrying this T cell receptor beta chain is medium-sized. The antigen is undetermined. Using its own MiXCR run on the 5' RACE reads, TCRdb lists one record per CDR3 protein. Of fewer than 11,000 distinct CDR3 sequences listed, about 12% are singletons. Time point given: sample taken at primary tumor resection. The sample belongs to a study of spatial heterogeneity in lung cancer. Whole-study results and caveats: Expanded intratumoral alpha and beta TCR counts tracked tumor mutation counts.

The CDR3 runs 16 residues. Germline CDR1 reads MNHEY; CDR2 reads SMNVEV (reference sequence). Trimming at V came to 6 bases and at J to 4 bases, leaving 11 bases not matched to a gene. This receptor was taken from a male donor with early-stage non-small cell lung cancer. The chain links TRBV27 to TRBJ2-3; TRBD2 matches at 9 bases. Sample: lung tumor tissue, taken at surgery. The CDR3 region has the DNA TGTGCCAGCAGCCTCTGGACGGCGGGAGGGCCAGATACGCAGTATTTT. This gives the protein CASSLWTAGGPDTQYF.